The 16 T cell receptor beta chains below all came from one sample that was sequenced in a study of T cell responses to AZD1222 COVID-19 vaccine. Using immunoSEQ multiplex PCR, the repertoire was profiled, and TCRdb retains in-frame clones only, with some absent. The repertoire includes 100,000 to 150,000 clones, about 91% of them detected once, and less than 6% sits in the top ten. Source: peripheral blood, taken on day 0 of AZD1222 vaccination. All receptors come from an adult in good health.

This rearrangement joins TRBV10-2 to TRBJ1-5; D might be TRBD1 (5 bases). Between the trimmed V and J ends, which lost 5 bases and 6 bases, there was a span of 17 bases. Germline V CDR1 and CDR2: WSHSY, SAAADI. The CDR3 is made up of 15 amino acids. The CDR3 reads CASSSNGGSGQPQHF. CDR3 DNA sequence: TGCGCCAGCAGTTCAAACGGGGGATCCGGTCAGCCCCAGCATTTT.

This clone was picked up a small number of times. The chain is built from TRBV2 and TRBJ2-2; D is uncertain. The CDR3 is made up of 18 amino acids. V was trimmed by 5 bases and J by 4 bases, leaving 23 bases between them. The V gene's germline CDR1 is SNHLY and CDR2 FYNNEI. CDR3 in amino acids: CASSRLVAEKKGTGELFF. The CDR3 DNA reads TGTGCCAGCAGTCGTTTAGTCGCCGAAAAAAAGGGCACCGGGGAGCTGTTTTTT.

CDR3 coding DNA: TGTGCCAGCAGCCGGACCCTCACCGGGGAGCTGTTTTTT. This encodes CASSRTLTGELFF. V usage is TRBV5-8 and J usage is TRBJ2-2; D is unclear. The V gene's germline CDR1 is SGHTS and CDR2 YDEGEE. This CDR3 is built from 13 residues. Trimming took 4 bases from V and 4 from J, leaving 8 bases between them.

The rearrangement links TRBV10-3 to TRBJ1-6; 7 positions match TRBD1. V lost 4 bases, J lost 8 bases, and 8 bases stayed unmatched. The length of the CDR3 is 15 residues. Germline CDR1 is ENHRY and CDR2 is SYGVKD. The CDR3 nucleotides read TGTGCCATCAGTGGGGGGACAGCGAGAGATTCACCCCTCCACTTT. This codes for CAISGGTARDSPLHF.

The chain uses TRBV19 and TRBJ1-5; possibly TRBD1 for D (5 bases). Germline CDR1 LNHDA, CDR2 SQIVND (reference sequence). V was shortened by 3 bases and J by 9 bases, with 15 bases between the two germline ends. The CDR3 is 14 residues long. CDR3 nucleotide sequence: TGTGCCAGTAGTATGGCAGGCGAGGGGAGGCCCCAGCATTTT. The encoded protein is CASSMAGEGRPQHF.

The chain combines TRBV9 with TRBJ2-2, with D maybe TRBD1 (6 bases). The germline CDR1 and CDR2 sequences are SGDLS and YYNGEE. V was trimmed by 0 bases and J by 1 base, leaving 10 bases between them. CDR3 length equals 16 residues. In DNA form, the CDR3 reads TGTGCCAGCAGCGTAGCGAGGGGGATGAACACCGGGGAGCTGTTTTTT. Encoded protein: CASSVARGMNTGELFF.

V and J are TRBV7-2 and TRBJ2-3; 10 bases fit TRBD2. The trim removed 5 bases at V and 2 bases at J, leaving 4 bases unmatched. Germline V gene lookup returns CDR1 SGHTA and CDR2 FQGNSA. The CDR3 spans 15 residues. CDR3 in amino acids: CASSKRGGYTDTQYF. CDR3 nucleotides: TGTGCCAGCAGCAAGCGGGGGGGGTACACAGATACGCAGTATTTT.

This clone was detected once. The chain joins TRBV10-3 to TRBJ1-6; 8 positions agree with TRBD1. Germline CDR1 is ENHRY and CDR2 is SYGVKD. J was trimmed by 10 bases and V by 11 bases; bases with no gene match: 10. This CDR3 spans 13 amino acids. CDR3 sequence: CAVKTGESSPLHF. CDR3 DNA sequence: TGTGCCGTTAAGACAGGGGAGAGCTCACCCCTCCACTTT.

This clone was picked up a small number of times. Additional DNA sequences in this sample encode the identical CDR3. The chain is built from TRBV28 and TRBJ1-2, with TRBD1 as a possible D gene (5 bases). Between the trimmed V and J ends, which lost 2 bases and 4 bases, there was a span of 14 bases. Germline assignment: CDR1 MDHEN and CDR2 SYDVKM. This CDR3 region has 15 residues. The CDR3 region has the DNA TGTGCCAGCAGTTTACCCCAGGGCCTACCCTATGGCTACACCTTC. Encoded protein: CASSLPQGLPYGYTF.

This chain links TRBV6-5 with TRBJ2-7; weak D call: TRBD1 (6 bases). CDR1 and CDR2 from the germline V gene are MNHEY and SVGAGI. Trimming shortened V by 5 bases and J by 6 bases, and 14 bases separated the two germline ends. The CDR3 runs 13 residues. Here the CDR3 reads CASSQTYRAEQYF. The CDR3 nucleotides read TGTGCCAGCAGTCAGACTTACAGGGCCGAGCAGTACTTC.

V is TRBV18 and J is TRBJ2-7; possibly TRBD2 for D (7 bases). This CDR3 is built from 15 residues. Per germline, CDR1 KGHSH and CDR2 LQKENI. V was cut by 3 bases and J by 4 bases, with 16 bases left in between. The chain's CDR3 is CASSPSGGAGYEQYF. The CDR3 DNA sequence: TGTGCCAGCTCACCCTCGGGGGGCGCAGGGTACGAGCAGTACTTC.

The rearrangement uses TRBV24-1 and TRBJ2-7, with D maybe TRBD1 (9 bases). V shed 8 bases and J shed 2 bases, with 27 bases lying between them. The germline gives CDR1 KGHDR, CDR2 SFDVKD. The CDR3 covers 18 residues. The CDR3 here is CATNSGQGTGGGTYEQYF. CDR3 DNA: TGTGCCACCAATTCGGGACAGGGCACCGGGGGGGGAACCTACGAGCAGTACTTC.

CDR3 coding DNA: TGTGCCAGTGCTGACAGGGCTGGTGGAAACACCATATATTTT. Translation: CASADRAGGNTIYF. V gene TRBV19 combines with J gene TRBJ1-3; 7 bases map to TRBD1. The germline V gene encodes CDR1 LNHDA and CDR2 SQIVND (reference sequence). Trimming took 8 bases from V and 3 from J; bases not matched to a gene: 7. This CDR3 has 14 amino acids. Using reference TRBV19 and TRBJ1-3 for the parts outside the CDR3, the full variable domain is DGGITQSPKYLFRKEGQNVTLSCEQNLNHDAMYWYRQDPGQGLRLIYYSQIVNDFQKGDIAEGYSVSREKKESFPLTVTSAQKNPTAFYLCASADRAGGNTIYFGEGSWLTVV.

The genes are TRBV7-9 and TRBJ1-1, with 10 bases that match TRBD1. Trimming at V came to 5 bases and at J to 1 base, leaving 1 base not matched to a gene. The CDR3 spans 14 residues. CDR1 is SEHNR, CDR2 FQNEAQ, per germline (reference sequence). CDR3 in DNA: TGTGCCAGCAGCAGACAGGGGGCGAACACTGAAGCTTTCTTT. This translates into CASSRQGANTEAFF.

This chain links TRBV7-3 with TRBJ2-1; D may be TRBD1 or TRBD2 (5 bases each). The CDR3 is made up of 15 amino acids. The ends were cut back, 2 bases at V and 5 bases at J, with 13 bases in the middle. The germline V gene has CDR1 SGHTA and CDR2 FQGTGA. CDR3 loop: CASSLGTTTDNEQFF. CDR3 in DNA: TGTGCCAGCAGCTTAGGGACCACGACTGACAATGAGCAGTTCTTC.

The chain employs TRBV27 and TRBJ1-1; tentatively, D is TRBD1 (5 bases). CDR3 size: 13 residues. From germline, CDR1 is MNHEY and CDR2 SMNVEV (reference sequence). Trimming shortened V by 8 bases and J by 5 bases, and 15 bases separated the two germline ends. CDR3 nucleotides: TGTGCCAGCGGACAACTGGGGGTGACTGAAGCTTTCTTT. This sequence encodes CASGQLGVTEAFF.